This T cell receptor (beta chain) was observed in a study of control samples from healthy donors and cancer patients. The CDR3 loop spans 14 amino acids. The germline V and J ends were trimmed by 4 bases and 4 bases, with 13 bases remaining between them. CDR1 and CDR2 (germline): SEHNR, FQNEAQ (reference sequence). Sequenced by immunoSEQ multiplex PCR; TCRdb stores in-frame clones only, minus some. The table has 95,000 to 120,000 clones, approximately 84% seen once. The chain couples TRBV7-9 to TRBJ1-1; the D gene is possibly TRBD1 (5 bases). The sample taken for sequencing was blood. The TCR comes from a man aged 18 to 35 in good health. The CDR3 DNA follows: TGTGCCAGCAGCTCTGATACTAGGGGCACTGAAGCTTTCTTT. This translates into CASSSDTRGTEAFF.